A single sample is the source of the 9 T cell receptor beta chains below, sequenced in a study of blood T cell repertoires in COVID-19. Repertoires were generated with immunoSEQ multiplex PCR, while TCRdb's copy carries only in-frame clones and drops some. Of around 57,000 clones in the sample, 80% to 90% were seen once. Input material: peripheral blood. These receptors originate from a human donor in a cohort sampled during active COVID-19.

The chain combines TRBV2 with TRBJ2-3, with TRBD1 matching over 9 bases. The CDR3 sequence is 18 residues long. With 5 bases clipped from V and 3 bases from J, the junction kept 15 bases outside the gene matches. Germline assignment: CDR1 SNHLY and CDR2 FYNNEI. The CDR3: CASSQTHRTGGGTDTQYF. DNA of the CDR3: TGTGCCAGCAGTCAAACCCACCGCACAGGGGGCGGAACAGATACGCAGTATTTT.

This chain uses TRBV5-1 with TRBJ2-3; 10 nucleotides match TRBD1. The CDR3 totals 17 residues. The J segment lost 3 bases and the V segment lost 4 bases, leaving 11 bases of the junction unmatched. Germline-derived CDR1 and CDR2 are SGHRS and YFSETQ. The CDR3 here is CASSLTGGYDQTDTQYF. DNA of the CDR3: TGCGCCAGCAGCCTGACAGGGGGCTACGATCAGACAGATACGCAGTATTTT.

The chain has TRBV4-2 and TRBJ2-3, with 10 nucleotides matching TRBD2. The CDR3 loop spans 17 amino acids. The V and J ends lost 3 bases and 2 bases, in that order; junction bases with no gene match: 8. CDR1 is LGHNA, CDR2 YNFKEQ, per germline. The CDR3 here is CASSQDTSGEYTDTQYF. CDR3 bases: TGTGCCAGCAGCCAGGATACTAGCGGGGAGTACACAGATACGCAGTATTTT.

The chain couples TRBV19 to TRBJ1-2; 8 nucleotides agree with TRBD1. Germline loops: CDR1 LNHDA, CDR2 SQIVND (reference sequence). After removal of 7 bases from V and 2 bases from J, the junction contained 9 bases not matched to a gene. This CDR3 region has 15 residues. For the CDR3, the DNA is TGTGCCAGTAAGGACAGGGCGAATTTAAACTATGGCTACACCTTC. It is translated as CASKDRANLNYGYTF.

The chain recombines TRBV5-1 with TRBJ2-1; 11 nucleotides match TRBD1. J was trimmed by 1 base and V by 4 bases; bases with no gene match: 4. CDR3 length: 16 amino acids. Germline-derived CDR1 and CDR2 are SGHRS and YFSETQ. DNA of the CDR3: TGCGCCAGCAGCGCCGGGACAGGGGGGTCCTACAATGAGCAGTTCTTC. This translates into CASSAGTGGSYNEQFF.

The rearrangement joins TRBV12-3 or TRBV12-4 to TRBJ2-3, with TRBD1 matching 7 bases. V shed 6 bases, J shed 8 bases, and the junction held 8 bases outside the gene matches. The CDR3 contains 13 residues. The CDR3 bases are TGTGCCAGCAGCTTGACAGGGACGCTTACGCAGTATTTT. Translating it yields CASSLTGTLTQYF.

V and J are TRBV9 and TRBJ2-2, with 7 bases aligning to TRBD1. V gave up 0 bases and J gave up 6 bases; unmatched junction bases: 8. The CDR3 consists of 16 residues. Germline values: CDR1 SGDLS, CDR2 YYNGEE. CDR3 DNA: TGTGCCAGCAGCGTAGATGTGACAGGGTCGGCCGGGGAGCTGTTTTTT. Its protein is CASSVDVTGSAGELFF.

The CDR3 DNA follows: TGTGCCAGCAGTGCGGGATTTTCTACCGGGGAGCTGTTTTTT. This sequence encodes CASSAGFSTGELFF. This chain connects TRBV2 to TRBJ2-2; TRBD2 is a possible D gene (5 bases). Trimming left V 4 bases short and J 5 bases short, with 11 bases between. Germline lookup yields CDR1 SNHLY and CDR2 FYNNEI. This CDR3 region has 14 residues.

The chain links TRBV7-8 to TRBJ1-2, with D unclear. The CDR3 extends over 17 amino acids. The germline V gene has CDR1 SGHVS and CDR2 FQNEAQ. The V gene lost 5 bases and the J gene lost 4 bases, with 23 bases spanning the gap. This CDR3 is CASSPEVTTVTTYGYTF. The CDR3 DNA sequence: TGTGCCAGCAGCCCGGAAGTAACGACTGTTACAACCTATGGCTACACCTTC.